The clone carrying this TCR beta chain came up many times. The antigen is unknown. Repertoires were generated with immunoSEQ multiplex PCR, while TCRdb's copy carries only in-frame clones and drops some. The table shows about 23,000 clones, with nearly 55% occurring only once. The sample belongs to a study of radiation and T cells in renal cell carcinoma. Findings of the study overall: Intratumoral heterogeneity was not captured in these roughly 1 g regions. Dominant CDR3 motifs occupied more repertoire in irradiated than control tumors.

Treatment specified: treatment-naive control, cytoreductive nephrectomy. Sequenced control tumors were from about a dozen males and several females, median age roughly 53. The TCR originated in a human donor with renal cell carcinoma. The sequences come from tumor tissue, collected from a patient whose treatment was nephrectomy without radiotherapy.

CDR3 sequence (DNA): TGCAGCGTTGGGGTAGGGCATAGCAATCAGCCCCAGCATTTT. This translates into CSVGVGHSNQPQHF. The rearrangement links TRBV29-1 to TRBJ1-5; D gene uncertain. The ends were cut back, 4 bases at V and 0 bases at J, with 10 bases in the middle. The CDR3 totals 14 residues. The V gene's germline CDR1 is SQVTM and CDR2 ANQGSEA.